This TCR beta chain was retrieved from a study of cytomegalovirus exposure and HLA in healthy donors. CDR3 length: 14 amino acids. The V and J ends lost 4 bases and 4 bases, in that order; junction bases with no gene match: 6. Germline V gene lookup returns CDR1 SGHRS and CDR2 YFSETQ. A multiplex PCR was run with 60 Vbeta primers and 13 Jbeta primers. Assay used: immunoSEQ multiplex PCR; TCRdb lists only in-frame clones, some missing. The data hold about 95,000 clones, with 76% observed a single time. Concerning this clone itself: Its antigen remains unidentified.

Study outcomes and limitations: The productive fraction for most TCR beta V segments was about 90% or about 30% in an earlier analysis.

The chain joins TRBV5-1 to TRBJ1-1, with 8 positions matching TRBD1. The TCR sequence derives from a man aged 25-45 years in good health and CMV-seropositive. Sample: PBMCs. The CDR3 DNA follows: TGCGCCAGCAGCCTACAGGGGGAGAGCACTGAAGCTTTCTTT. Its protein is CASSLQGESTEAFF.